The clone carrying this TCR beta chain has more than one count but fewer than ten. The antigen is not known. The data belong to a study of OX40 agonist ivuxolimab in advanced cancers. Repertoires were generated with immunoSEQ multiplex PCR, while TCRdb's copy carries only in-frame clones and drops some. The sample gives 30,000 to 35,000 clones, over 65% of which show up once; more than 10% is in the top ten. The CDR3 loop spans 14 amino acids. CDR1 and CDR2 from the germline V gene are ENHRY and SYGVKD. V was clipped by 2 bases and J by 6 bases, with 11 bases between them. Overall study findings and caveats: At 0.1 to 3.0 mg/kg, CD4+ and CD8+ blood T cells expanded clonally by week 6.

The chain recombines TRBV10-3 with TRBJ2-1; D may be TRBD1 or TRBD2 (6 bases each). The sequences come from CD4+ or CD8+ T cells sorted from blood, collected in a trial of the OX40 agonist ivuxolimab. This clonotype was obtained from an adult with an advanced solid tumor such as melanoma, head and neck, liver or kidney cancer. The CDR3 protein is CAISERGDSNEQFF. Written as DNA, the CDR3 is TGTGCCATCAGTGAGAGGGGGGATTCCAATGAGCAGTTCTTC.